These 30 T cell receptor beta chains were sequenced from one sample in a study of Graves' ophthalmopathy and Graves' hyperthyroidism. RNA transcripts served as template for amplifying TCR beta CDR3 sequences. Second-round multiplex PCR came after first-round RT-PCR with HTBI primers. TCRdb used MiXCR to reprocess the multiplex PCR reads, holding one entry per CDR3 protein. The sample includes around 1.1 million distinct CDR3 sequences, 35% to 45% of them seen just once. Sequenced material: peripheral blood or thyroid tissue (not recorded which). The source is an adult man with Graves' hyperthyroidism.

Concerning this clonotype: A much more abundant neighbour one base away suggests this may be a read error. The CDR3 is CASSLEEPLLPYEQYF. Here the CDR3 DNA reads TGTGCCAGCAGCTTAGAAGAGCCTCTCCTACCCTACGAGCAGTACTTC. J is TRBJ2-7 and V is TRBV11-2; D gene uncertain. The CDR3 totals 16 residues. Germline CDR1 reads SGHAT; CDR2 reads FQNNGV. V gave up 0 bases and J gave up 2 bases, with 14 bases separating them.

At least ten counts were recorded for this clonotype. V is TRBV11-2 and J is TRBJ1-1; D not resolved. There are 11 residues in the CDR3. The V and J ends lost 3 bases and 10 bases respectively, with 9 bases between them. Germline V lookup: CDR1 SGHAT, CDR2 FQNNGV. The CDR3 region is CASSFGFTAFF. CDR3 coding DNA: TGTGCCAGCAGCTTCGGGTTCACAGCTTTCTTT.

This clonotype was seen many times. V usage is TRBV29-1 and J usage is TRBJ1-3; 7 nucleotides align to TRBD1. CDR1 is SQVTM and CDR2 is ANQGSEA in the germline V gene. The CDR3 has 13 amino acids. V lost 6 bases to trimming and J lost 0 bases; unmatched junction nucleotides: 2. In DNA, the CDR3 is TGCAGCGTGACAGGGTCCTCTGGAAACACCATATATTTT. This gives the protein CSVTGSSGNTIYF.

DNA of the CDR3: TGTGCCAGCAGTCAGCCATCGCCCCAGCATTTT. Translated, it gives CASSQPSPQHF. This chain links TRBV6-2 or TRBV6-3 with TRBJ1-5; D unresolved. Per the germline V gene, CDR1 is MNHEY and CDR2 is SVGEGT. The V and J ends lost 5 bases and 9 bases respectively, with 8 bases between them. CDR3 length equals 11 residues.

This clonotype has ten or more counts. CDR3: CSARVGTVDEKLFF. In nucleotides, the CDR3 is TGCAGTGCTAGAGTCGGGACGGTTGATGAAAAACTGTTTTTT. The chain joins TRBV20-1 to TRBJ1-4, with D perhaps TRBD1 (5 bases). Trimming left V 1 base short and J 6 bases short, with 12 bases between. The CDR3 sequence is 14 residues long. The germline V gene has CDR1 DFQATT and CDR2 SNEGSKA (reference sequence).

The sample holds many counts of this clonotype. The J gene is TRBJ2-5, the V gene TRBV2, with 9 bases fitting TRBD1. This CDR3 region has 13 residues. V was clipped by 8 bases and J by 4 bases; unmatched bases: 5. The germline gives CDR1 SNHLY, CDR2 FYNNEI. CDR3 amino acids: CASYRGLGETQYF. In DNA, the CDR3 is TGTGCCAGCTACAGGGGGCTTGGAGAGACCCAGTACTTC.

This clonotype was seen many times. The chain is built from TRBV5-4 and TRBJ1-4; 7 nucleotides match TRBD1. The CDR3 spans 15 residues. Trimming cost V 2 bases and J 6 bases; bases outside gene matches: 7. From germline, CDR1 is SGHNT and CDR2 YYREEE (reference sequence). Here the CDR3 DNA reads TGTGCCAGCAGCTTCAGTTTCCAGGGGGATGAAAAACTGTTTTTT. It translates to CASSFSFQGDEKLFF. The full variable domain, completed using reference TRBV5-4 and TRBJ1-4, is ETGVTQSPTHLIKTRGQQVTLRCSSQSGHNTVSWYQQALGQGPQFIFQYYREEENGRGNFPPRFSGLQFPNYSSELNVNALELDDSALYLCASSFSFQGDEKLFFGSGTQLSVL.

The chain links TRBV29-1 to TRBJ1-1; a weak D match, TRBD1 (5 bases). This CDR3 spans 13 amino acids. Trimming removed 6 bases at V and 2 bases at J, with 13 bases between. The germline V gene has CDR1 SQVTM and CDR2 ANQGSEA. DNA for the CDR3: TGCAGCGTCCGGGACCAGGCAAACACTGAAGCTTTCTTT. Amino acid sequence: CSVRDQANTEAFF.

The J gene is TRBJ1-5, the V gene TRBV2; TRBD1 aligns across 10 bases. The V and J ends lost 2 bases and 6 bases, in that order; junction bases with no gene match: 13. From germline, CDR1 is SNHLY and CDR2 FYNNEI. CDR3 length: 18 amino acids. The CDR3 sequence is CASSEIRTGGGGGQPQHF. The CDR3 coding sequence is TGTGCCAGCAGTGAAATCAGGACAGGGGGAGGAGGTGGTCAGCCCCAGCATTTT.

The table lists this clonotype with a few counts. This chain connects TRBV20-1 to TRBJ2-2; 10 bases match TRBD2. CDR3 length equals 18 residues. With V trimmed by 0 bases and J by 3 bases, 10 bases remained unmatched. Germline V gene data show CDR1 as DFQATT and CDR2 as SNEGSKA (reference sequence). The CDR3 sequence is CSARDTPSGGAYTGELFF. CDR3 bases: TGCAGTGCTAGAGATACGCCCAGCGGGGGGGCCTACACCGGGGAGCTGTTTTTT.

This clonotype was seen ten or more times. The chain combines TRBV29-1 with TRBJ1-1, with a possible D match to TRBD1 (5 bases). The CDR3 consists of 12 residues. Per germline, CDR1 SQVTM and CDR2 ANQGSEA. V shed 4 bases and J shed 0 bases, with 6 bases lying between them. The CDR3 region has the DNA TGCAGCGTTGGGGGCCTGAACACTGAAGCTTTCTTT. This translates into CSVGGLNTEAFF.

This rearrangement joins TRBV6-2 or TRBV6-3 to TRBJ2-5; D is unresolved. The length of the CDR3 is 18 residues. Germline CDR1 reads MNHEY; CDR2 reads SVGEGT. Trimming left V 2 bases short and J 0 bases short, with 19 bases between. CDR3 protein: CASSYAGGPRKYQETQYF. The CDR3 DNA follows: TGTGCCAGCAGTTACGCCGGCGGCCCCCGAAAATACCAAGAGACCCAGTACTTC.

This clonotype showed up just a few times. CDR3 DNA sequence: TGTGCCAGCAGTTTAAGTTTTGGGTCTTCCAATCAGCCCCAGCATTTT. Protein product: CASSLSFGSSNQPQHF. V and J are TRBV12-3 or TRBV12-4 and TRBJ1-5; D unclear. The CDR3 is made up of 16 amino acids. Trimming removed 2 bases at V and 3 bases at J, with 14 bases between.

In its sample, this clonotype was seen a few times. The V call is TRBV20-1, the J call TRBJ1-1; D remains ambiguous. Germline-derived CDR1 and CDR2 are DFQATT and SNEGSKA (reference sequence). The germline V and J ends were trimmed by 4 bases and 1 base, with 10 bases remaining between them. The CDR3 is made up of 13 amino acids. The chain's CDR3 is CSAKTKPNTEAFF. The DNA for the CDR3 is TGCAGTGCTAAGACAAAACCGAACACTGAAGCTTTCTTT.

This clonotype was recorded a few times. V usage is TRBV4-1 and J usage is TRBJ2-7; D remains unclear. Germline V lookup: CDR1 MGHRA, CDR2 YSYEKL. The CDR3 length is 15 residues. V shed 1 base and J shed 4 bases, with 14 bases lying between them. DNA for the CDR3: TGCGCCAGCAGCCAAGGACTTCTCCGAACTTACGAGCAGTACTTC. Protein product: CASSQGLLRTYEQYF.

Turning to this clonotype: One base away lies a much larger clone, so this may be a sequencing read error. The gene calls are TRBV20-1 and TRBJ2-7, with D perhaps matching TRBD2 (6 bases). Germline V gene lookup returns CDR1 DFQATT and CDR2 SNEGSKA (reference sequence). The CDR3 is 15 amino acids. DNA for the CDR3: TGCAGTGCCCAGGAGGGTCCACGTTCCTCTTACGAGCACTACTTC. Translation gives CSAQEGPRSSYEHYF.

This clonotype was detected only a few times. The chain combines TRBV12-3 or TRBV12-4 with TRBJ2-2; D may be TRBD1 (6 bases). CDR3 length: 15 residues. Between the trimmed V and J ends, which lost 4 bases and 4 bases, there was a span of 13 bases. CDR3 sequence reads: CASSSLQGRTGELFF. For the CDR3, the DNA is TGTGCCAGCAGTTCATTACAGGGACGCACCGGGGAGCTGTTTTTT.

The table lists this clonotype with many counts. The chain recombines TRBV7-9 with TRBJ2-5; D unclear. Germline values: CDR1 SEHNR, CDR2 FQNEAQ (reference sequence). The CDR3 has 12 residues. Trimming left V 5 bases short and J 4 bases short, with 8 bases between. For the CDR3, the DNA is TGTGCCAGCAGCAAGGACGGAGAGACCCAGTACTTC. This codes for CASSKDGETQYF.

The genes are TRBV6-2 or TRBV6-3 and TRBJ1-2; TRBD1 matches 12 bases. The CDR3 has 12 amino acids. The J segment lost 14 bases and the V segment lost 6 bases, leaving 7 bases of the junction unmatched. Germline lookup yields CDR1 MNHEY and CDR2 SVGEGT. Here the CDR3 DNA reads TGTGCCAGCAGAGGGACAGGGGGCGCAGAAACCTTC. Translating gives CASRGTGGAETF.

The chain has TRBV12-3 or TRBV12-4 and TRBJ2-7; D unresolved. The V end lost 2 bases, the J end lost 3 bases, and 14 bases lay between the germline ends. The length of the CDR3 is 15 residues. CDR3 in DNA: TGTGCCAGCAGTTTAATCGGCGACATAAACTACGAGCAGTACTTC. Amino acids: CASSLIGDINYEQYF.

The V call is TRBV10-1, the J call TRBJ2-3; D tentatively reads TRBD1 or TRBD2 (6 bases each). The V and J ends lost 6 bases and 4 bases respectively, with 17 bases between them. This CDR3 spans 15 amino acids. The germline V gene has CDR1 WNHNN and CDR2 SYGVQD (reference sequence). The CDR3 protein is CASSTYAGGADTQYF. CDR3 DNA sequence: TGCGCCAGCAGCACTTACGCCGGGGGCGCAGATACGCAGTATTTT.

The chain couples TRBV20-1 to TRBJ1-2, with 12 bases lining up with TRBD1. The CDR3 covers 15 residues. J was trimmed by 6 bases and V by 0 bases; bases with no gene match: 5. Germline V lookup: CDR1 DFQATT, CDR2 SNEGSKA (reference sequence). In nucleotides, the CDR3 is TGCAGTGCTAGAGACGTGGGACAGGGGGCGAATGGCTACACCTTC. As protein: CSARDVGQGANGYTF.

The chain couples TRBV19 to TRBJ2-2, with D possibly being TRBD2 (6 bases). The germline V gene has CDR1 LNHDA and CDR2 SQIVND (reference sequence). The V and J ends lost 6 bases and 7 bases respectively, with 18 bases between them. The CDR3 length is 15 residues. CDR3 sequence reads: CASSTRIREFGELFF. The CDR3 DNA sequence: TGTGCCAGTAGCACACGGATACGGGAGTTCGGGGAGCTGTTTTTT.

This chain uses TRBV5-1 with TRBJ1-4, with D tentatively TRBD1 (5 bases). Trimming took 4 bases from V and 10 from J, leaving 17 bases between them. The CDR3 is 14 residues long. Germline-derived CDR1 and CDR2 are SGHRS and YFSETQ. The CDR3 bases are TGCGCCAGCAGCGAAGCAGGGAACCCTGGAAAACTGTTTTTT. Residues: CASSEAGNPGKLFF.

This clonotype was seen at least ten times. V gene TRBV7-9 combines with J gene TRBJ1-1, with D unresolved. The CDR3 extends over 13 amino acids. Germline values: CDR1 SEHNR, CDR2 FQNEAQ (reference sequence). V lost 5 bases and J 4 bases, leaving 11 bases between the germline ends. CDR3 sequence reads: CASSLRVGTEAFF. The CDR3 DNA follows: TGTGCCAGCAGCCTAAGGGTCGGCACTGAAGCTTTCTTT.

Regarding this clonotype: Germline and junction disagree at one end, which may indicate a read error. The rearrangement links TRBV15 to TRBJ1-2; 7 positions match TRBD1. This CDR3 has 12 amino acids. Germline CDR1 is LNHNV and CDR2 is YYDKDF (reference sequence). The CDR3 DNA follows: TGTGCCACCAGCCGAGACAGGGCTGGCTACACCTTC. This translates into CATSRDRAGYTF.

This clonotype was seen a few times. The CDR3 is CASGGSGSSYEQYF. The DNA for the CDR3 is TGTGCCAGCGGGGGTAGCGGAAGCTCCTACGAGCAGTACTTC. The chain joins TRBV7-2 to TRBJ2-7; possibly TRBD2 for D (6 bases). CDR3 length equals 14 residues. The germline V gene has CDR1 SGHTA and CDR2 FQGNSA. With 8 bases removed from V and 0 bases from J, the gap between germline ends came to 14 bases. Variable domain in full (rest from reference TRBV7-2 and TRBJ2-7): GAGVSQSPSNKVTEKGKDVELRCDPISGHTALYWYRQSLGQGLEFLIYFQGNSAPDKSGLPSDRFSAERTGGSVSTLTIQRTQQEDSAVYLCASGGSGSSYEQYFGPGTRLTVT.

This clonotype was detected only once. The genes are TRBV4-3 and TRBJ2-7, with 8 bases aligning to TRBD1. The CDR3 sequence is 17 residues long. Looked up from germline, CDR1 is LGHNA and CDR2 is YSLEER. The V and J ends lost 0 bases and 3 bases, in that order; junction bases with no gene match: 10. The chain's CDR3 is CASSQEFGQGQHYEQYF. CDR3 coding DNA: TGCGCCAGCAGCCAAGAGTTCGGACAGGGACAACACTACGAGCAGTACTTC.

Details on this clonotype: The junction and the germline gene differ at one end; a read error may be behind it. The chain combines TRBV7-3 with TRBJ2-3; 8 bases match TRBD1. The CDR3 runs to 14 residues. Looked up from germline, CDR1 is SGHTA and CDR2 is FQGTGA. The CDR3: CASSSTDREDTQYF. CDR3 DNA sequence: TGCGCCAGCAGCTCGACGGACAGGGAGGATACGCAGTATTTT.

This clonotype was detected ten times or more. The rearrangement links TRBV19 to TRBJ1-6; tentatively, D is TRBD1 (6 bases). Trimming shortened V by 3 bases and J by 11 bases, and 11 bases separated the two germline ends. The CDR3 length is 13 residues. The germline CDR1 and CDR2 sequences are LNHDA and SQIVND (reference sequence). The CDR3 loop is CASSMNRVAPLHF. In DNA form, the CDR3 reads TGTGCCAGTAGTATGAACAGGGTTGCACCCCTCCACTTT.